The clone carrying this T cell receptor beta chain was recorded only once. Its antigen is unidentified. The germline CDR1 and CDR2 sequences are SGHAT and FQNNGV. CDR3 length: 13 amino acids. The trim removed 5 bases at V and 5 bases at J, leaving 5 bases unmatched. These data belong to a study of T cell responses to AZD1222 COVID-19 vaccine. TCRdb's table, derived via immunoSEQ multiplex PCR, lists solely in-frame clones and lacks some. The table has roughly 120,000 clones, 94% seen once. Findings of the study overall: Repertoire collection took place solely once the T cell response had peaked. The study identified only a handful of AZD1222 recipients as seropositive at baseline.

Specimen: peripheral blood, collected 28 days after the second AZD1222 dose. The chain recombines TRBV11-2 with TRBJ1-2; the match to TRBD1 covers 7 bases. The TCR was taken from an adult who received the AZD1222 COVID-19 vaccine. As DNA, the CDR3 is TGTGCCAGCAGCATGGGACAGACGTATGGCTACACCTTC. It translates to CASSMGQTYGYTF.